This T cell receptor beta chain was captured in a study of shared clonotypes between healthy human individuals. V gave up 5 bases and J gave up 0 bases; unmatched junction bases: 6. This CDR3 comprises 17 residues. Per germline, CDR1 SEHNR and CDR2 FQNEAQ (reference sequence). Profiled with immunoSEQ multiplex PCR; TCRdb holds only in-frame clones, not every one. In the table there are about 2.4 million clones, 80% to 95% of which are singletons. In its sample, this clone was seen once. Its antigen is as yet unknown. Overall study findings and caveats: Genetic and exposure-history diversity was limited by the few donors. Among the subsets, naive ones generally showed larger estimated richness than memory ones.

The clonotype originates from a man in his late teens or twenties in good health. Some clones in this sample may be carry-over from other donors' samples. The V call is TRBV7-9, the J call TRBJ2-6; 8 bases match TRBD1. Source material: naive CD4+ T cells from PBMCs. Documented subset: CD45RA+ positively selected. The DNA for the CDR3 is TGTGCCAGCAGCCTGACAGGGGCTTACTCTGGGGCCAACGTCCTGACTTTC. This translates into CASSLTGAYSGANVLTF. The entire variable domain, with the rest obtained from reference TRBV7-9 and TRBJ2-6, is as follows: DTGVSQNPRHKITKRGQNVTFRCDPISEHNRLYWYRQTLGQGPEFLTYFQNEAQLEKSRLLSDRFSAERPKGSFSTLEIQRTEQGDSAMYLCASSLTGAYSGANVLTFGAGSRLTVL.